The next 23 T cell receptor beta chains were all read from a single sample in a study of blood T cell repertoires in COVID-19 (TCRdb year 2020). Receptor libraries were prepared by the immunoSEQ multiplex PCR assay. This is the immuneACCESS table as TCRdb keeps it, with only in-frame sequences that have V and J called. A part of the clones is gone; compared with another copy, unresolved V genes explain less than half, and the rest is unexplained. The sample has 45,000 to 75,000 clones on record, 80% to 90% of them singletons. In total, the top ten clones hold under 5.5% of the sample. The sequencing sample was made of peripheral blood. The receptors derive from a man in his fifties or sixties with acute or convalescent COVID-19.

The chain links TRBV5-4 to TRBJ2-5, with 9 bases lining up with TRBD2. With 4 bases clipped from V and 2 bases from J, the junction kept 6 bases outside the gene matches. CDR3 length: 15 amino acids. Germline-derived CDR1 and CDR2 are SGHNT and YYREEE (reference sequence). The CDR3 DNA sequence: TGTGCCAGCAGCCCGACTAGCGGACTTCAAGAGACCCAGTACTTC. Translation gives CASSPTSGLQETQYF.

The chain joins TRBV19 to TRBJ1-2; 9 bases line up with TRBD1. Per the germline V gene, CDR1 is LNHDA and CDR2 is SQIVND (reference sequence). CDR3 length: 14 amino acids. With V trimmed by 5 bases and J by 4 bases, 5 bases remained unmatched. CDR3 sequence reads: CASSPGTGTYGYTF. The DNA of the CDR3 is TGTGCCAGTAGTCCAGGGACAGGGACCTATGGCTACACCTTC.

The chain links TRBV29-1 to TRBJ1-1; TRBD1 aligns across 7 bases. CDR1 is SQVTM, CDR2 ANQGSEA, per germline. CDR3 size: 13 residues. The V gene end was trimmed by 3 bases and the J gene end by 7 bases; junction bases not matched to a gene: 8. This CDR3 reads CSVDKGAQGEAFF. The CDR3 coding sequence is TGCAGCGTTGACAAGGGGGCGCAAGGTGAAGCTTTCTTT.

The gene calls are TRBV5-3 and TRBJ1-1; no firm D call. TRBV5-3 has ORF status, its function being uncertain. The CDR3 is 14 residues long. With 0 bases removed from V and 2 bases from J, the gap between germline ends came to 8 bases. CDR3 residues: CARSLGALNTEAFF. As DNA, the CDR3 is TGTGCCAGAAGCTTGGGGGCACTCAACACTGAAGCTTTCTTT.

The chain carries TRBV5-6 and TRBJ2-5, with TRBD2 as a possible D gene (5 bases). Germline CDR1 reads SGHDT; CDR2 reads YYEEEE. The CDR3 is 14 amino acids. The germline V and J ends were trimmed by 0 bases and 5 bases, with 11 bases remaining between them. The chain's CDR3 is CASSLASSWETQYF. Here the CDR3 DNA reads TGTGCCAGCAGCTTGGCCTCTAGCTGGGAGACCCAGTACTTC.

This chain connects TRBV19 to TRBJ1-2; 8 positions match TRBD1. The junction had 6 bases not matched to a gene; V was cut back by 6 bases and J by 6 bases. The CDR3 covers 13 residues. Germline CDR1 LNHDA, CDR2 SQIVND (reference sequence). The CDR3 coding sequence is TGTGCCAGTAGATCGACAGGGGACGATGGCTACACCTTC. The encoded protein is CASRSTGDDGYTF.

The chain combines TRBV27 with TRBJ2-3; 9 bases fit TRBD1. Unmatched junction bases numbered 5, after V lost 5 bases and J lost 5 bases. From germline, CDR1 is MNHEY and CDR2 SMNVEV (reference sequence). The CDR3 contains 14 residues. As DNA, the CDR3 is TGTGCCAGCAGTCCGGGACAGGGTATAGATACGCAGTATTTT. Protein: CASSPGQGIDTQYF.

This chain connects TRBV5-4 to TRBJ2-2, with 12 bases fitting TRBD1. Germline V lookup: CDR1 SGHNT, CDR2 YYREEE (reference sequence). V gave up 3 bases and J gave up 8 bases; unmatched junction bases: 11. The CDR3 is 17 residues long. CDR3 nucleotides: TGTGCCAGCAGCTCACCTCCGGGACAGGGGGCAAGTGGGGAGCTGTTTTTT. Translated, it gives CASSSPPGQGASGELFF.

This clone was found a few times. The V call is TRBV7-3, the J call TRBJ2-7; 14 nucleotides match TRBD2. The junction had 8 bases not matched to a gene; V was cut back by 7 bases and J by 0 bases. The CDR3 is 17 amino acids. Per germline, CDR1 SGHTA and CDR2 FQGTGA. In DNA, the CDR3 is TGTGCCAGCACTGGGACTAGCGGGAGACCCCACTCCTACGAGCAGTACTTC. Protein sequence: CASTGTSGRPHSYEQYF.

The chain is built from TRBV6-6 and TRBJ1-2, with TRBD1 identical over 8 bases. The CDR3 is 14 amino acids. Trimming took 6 bases from V and 4 from J; bases not matched to a gene: 7. Germline V gene data show CDR1 as MNHNY and CDR2 as SVGAGI (reference sequence). The DNA of the CDR3 is TGTGCCAGCAGAAAGACAGGGGCGTTCTATGGCTACACCTTC. It translates to CASRKTGAFYGYTF.

V is TRBV10-3 and J is TRBJ2-1, with a weak D call TRBD2 (6 bases). Per the germline V gene, CDR1 is ENHRY and CDR2 is SYGVKD. Trimming pared 0 bases from V and 11 bases from J, leaving 14 bases between. The CDR3 is made up of 14 amino acids. The CDR3 spells CAISESGSGVKQFF. CDR3 DNA: TGTGCCATCAGTGAGTCAGGGTCGGGAGTAAAGCAGTTCTTC.

The gene calls are TRBV19 and TRBJ1-2, with a possible D match to TRBD1 (5 bases). Between the trimmed V and J ends, which lost 4 bases and 8 bases, there was a span of 11 bases. The CDR3 length is 12 residues. Germline V lookup: CDR1 LNHDA, CDR2 SQIVND (reference sequence). DNA for the CDR3: TGTGCCAGTAGTACCACTACAGGAGGCTACACCTTC. This sequence encodes CASSTTTGGYTF. Looking up the rest from reference TRBV19 and TRBJ1-2 gives the full variable domain: DGGITQSPKYLFRKEGQNVTLSCEQNLNHDAMYWYRQDPGQGLRLIYYSQIVNDFQKGDIAEGYSVSREKKESFPLTVTSAQKNPTAFYLCASSTTTGGYTFGSGTRLTVV.

The chain carries TRBV6-5 and TRBJ1-6; a possible D gene is TRBD1 (5 bases). The CDR3 contains 15 residues. V was pared by 11 bases and J by 5 bases, with 19 bases between. CDR1 is MNHEY and CDR2 is SVGAGI in the germline V gene. The CDR3 is CAAQRAGLNNSPLHF. For the CDR3, the DNA is TGTGCCGCCCAAAGGGCAGGGCTGAATAATTCACCCCTCCACTTT.

The chain recombines TRBV24-1 with TRBJ1-2; 11 positions agree with TRBD1. From germline, CDR1 is KGHDR and CDR2 SFDVKD. V lost 4 bases and J lost 4; bases outside the gene matches: 7. The CDR3 runs to 16 residues. The CDR3 DNA is TGTGCCACCAGTGACCCGGGGACAGGGGGAATCTATGGCTACACCTTC. Translating it yields CATSDPGTGGIYGYTF.

The J gene is TRBJ2-2, the V gene TRBV24-1; 13 positions match TRBD2. Germline V CDR1 and CDR2: KGHDR, SFDVKD. The CDR3 consists of 19 residues. V lost 5 bases, J lost 2 bases, and 10 bases stayed unmatched. This chain's CDR3 is CATSATPGLAGRNTGELFF. Written as DNA, the CDR3 is TGTGCCACCAGTGCTACACCGGGACTAGCGGGGCGAAACACCGGGGAGCTGTTTTTT.

The chain links TRBV11-2 to TRBJ2-2; TRBD2 is a possible D gene (6 bases). The CDR3 consists of 15 residues. From germline, CDR1 is SGHAT and CDR2 FQNNGV. V was clipped by 3 bases and J by 6 bases, with 14 bases between them. In nucleotides, the CDR3 is TGTGCCAGCAGCTTTGCTCTAGGGGAGGCCGGGGAGCTGTTTTTT. Translating it yields CASSFALGEAGELFF.

The chain employs TRBV1 and TRBJ1-4; the table's D call of TRBD1 was not tested on the DNA. TRBV1 constitutes a pseudogene. The CDR3 consists of 16 residues. In nucleotides, the CDR3 is TGCACCAGCAGCCAAGCCAGGACAGGGCGGGTTGAAAAACTGTTTTTT. Translation gives CTSSQARTGRVEKLFF.

J is TRBJ1-5 and V is TRBV5-1; D is uncertain. The germline CDR1 and CDR2 sequences are SGHRS and YFSETQ. The CDR3 is 15 residues long. The germline V and J ends were trimmed by 0 bases and 7 bases, with 14 bases remaining between them. The CDR3 here is CASSLEGETGQPQHF. CDR3 nucleotide sequence: TGCGCCAGCAGCTTGGAAGGCGAAACGGGGCAGCCCCAGCATTTT.

The chain combines TRBV2 with TRBJ2-7, with 12 bases aligning to TRBD1. Germline V gene sequence: CDR1 SNHLY, CDR2 FYNNEI. After removal of 6 bases from V and 4 bases from J, the junction contained 4 bases not matched to a gene. The CDR3 spans 14 residues. The CDR3 bases are TGTGCCAGCAGCAGGGACAGGGGGCAGTACGAGCAGTACTTC. It encodes CASSRDRGQYEQYF.

The V call is TRBV28, the J call TRBJ2-1; D might be TRBD2 (5 bases). The CDR3 has 16 residues. Per germline, CDR1 MDHEN and CDR2 SYDVKM. V was trimmed by 6 bases and J by 2 bases, leaving 17 bases between them. CDR3 sequence: CASSPGVLHTYNEQFF. The CDR3 region has the DNA TGTGCCAGCAGCCCCGGGGTGTTACATACCTACAATGAGCAGTTCTTC.

The V and J genes are TRBV12-3 or TRBV12-4 and TRBJ1-4; D may be TRBD1 (6 bases). Trimming removed 6 bases at V and 8 bases at J, with 13 bases between. The CDR3 contains 13 residues. CDR3 region: CASRMTGEEKLFF. CDR3 coding DNA: TGTGCCAGCAGGATGACAGGAGAGGAAAAACTGTTTTTT.

This clone was counted only a few times. The rearrangement links TRBV6-5 to TRBJ1-6; 10 nucleotides agree with TRBD1. CDR1 is MNHEY, CDR2 SVGAGI, per germline. This CDR3 contains 15 residues. V lost 4 bases and J lost 8; bases outside the gene matches: 5. CDR3 in DNA: TGTGCCAGCAGTTCCGACAGGGGGCATCATTCACCCCTCCACTTT. Translated: CASSSDRGHHSPLHF.

This clone was found once. This sequence joins TRBV11-3 and TRBJ2-2; 9 bases match TRBD1. V lost 5 bases and J lost 6; bases outside the gene matches: 7. The CDR3 has 15 amino acids. The germline CDR1 and CDR2 sequences are SGHNT and YENEEA. CDR3 DNA: TGTGCCAGCAGCACCCGACAGGGGGTAGCCGGGGAGCTGTTTTTT. Amino acid sequence: CASSTRQGVAGELFF.